The 32 T cell receptor beta chains presented below share a single source sample, sequenced in a study of CXCR3-negative and CXCR3-positive naive CD8 T cells. Study results and caveats: Against CXCR3-negative naive cells, CXCR3-positive naive cells showed more hydrophobic TRB CDR3s.

Their antigens are not known. It was by 5' RACE with UMI labels that the TRB cDNA libraries were prepared. With the 5' RACE reads reprocessed, TCRdb shows one record per CDR3 protein and no DNA. The sample has roughly 93,000 distinct CDR3 sequences; the top ten hold about 1%. The specimen was naive CXCR3+ CD8+ T cells from blood. The subset was: CD45RO-CCR7+CD27+CD95- naive CD8+ T cells expressing CXCR3 (TNR3+). These receptor sequences come from a human donor in good health. Some clones in this sample may be carry-over from other donors' samples.

This chain connects TRBV19 to TRBJ2-1; TCRdb lists TRBD1, though no DNA is available to test this call. Looked up from germline, CDR1 is LNHDA and CDR2 is SQIVND (reference sequence). The CDR3 runs 15 residues. CDR3: CASSLRGPSYNEQFF.

CDR3 in amino acids: CASSLVGMMEETQYF. The V gene is TRBV7-2, the J gene TRBJ2-5; TCRdb calls TRBD1, which cannot be checked without DNA. Germline-derived CDR1 and CDR2 are SGHTA and FQGNSA. This CDR3 is 15 amino acids long. The whole variable domain, remainder taken from reference TRBV7-2 and TRBJ2-5, is GAGVSQSPSNKVTEKGKDVELRCDPISGHTALYWYRQSLGQGLEFLIYFQGNSAPDKSGLPSDRFSAERTGGSVSTLTIQRTQQEDSAVYLCASSLVGMMEETQYFGPGTRLLVL.

The chain uses TRBV12-3 or TRBV12-4 and TRBJ2-3; TCRdb's D call, TRBD2, is unchecked because there is no DNA. This CDR3 region has 16 residues. The CDR3 here is CASSLFAGDPTDTQYF.

CDR3 loop: CASSQDYTGAYGYTF. This chain connects TRBV4-1 to TRBJ1-2; TCRdb gives TRBD1 as the D gene, but with no DNA this cannot be confirmed. This CDR3 is 15 amino acids long. Germline assignment: CDR1 MGHRA and CDR2 YSYEKL.

V and J are TRBV19 and TRBJ2-1; the TRBD1 assignment by TCRdb is unverifiable without DNA. The length of the CDR3 is 15 residues. CDR1 is LNHDA and CDR2 is SQIVND in the germline V gene (reference sequence). This CDR3 is CASSMVPGAMNEQFF.

The V gene is TRBV7-6, the J gene TRBJ2-5; TCRdb reports TRBD2, a call that lacks DNA to check it against. The CDR3 sequence is 15 residues long. Germline V gene sequence: CDR1 SGHVS, CDR2 FNYEAQ. The CDR3 loop reads CASSRRLEGQETQYF.

CDR3 residues: CASIGGGVGNTIYF. The V call is TRBV7-9, the J call TRBJ1-3; TCRdb gives TRBD1 as the D gene, but with no DNA this cannot be confirmed. This CDR3 spans 14 amino acids. Germline V CDR1 and CDR2: SEHNR, FQNEAQ (reference sequence). The full variable domain, its missing parts supplied by reference TRBV7-9 and TRBJ1-3, is DTGVSQNPRHKITKRGQNVTFRCDPISEHNRLYWYRQTLGQGPEFLTYFQNEAQLEKSRLLSDRFSAERPKGSFSTLEIQRTEQGDSAMYLCASIGGGVGNTIYFGEGSWLTVV.

The chain links TRBV10-3 to TRBJ1-5. The CDR3 is 14 amino acids. Per the germline V gene, CDR1 is ENHRY and CDR2 is SYGVKD. The CDR3 spells CAISVGTGNQPQHF.

The chain links TRBV7-3 to TRBJ2-1; TCRdb calls TRBD1, which cannot be checked without DNA. CDR3 size: 16 residues. The V gene's germline CDR1 is SGHTA and CDR2 FQGTGA. CDR3 region: CASSPRTGTGANEQFF.

V usage is TRBV27 and J usage is TRBJ2-3; the D gene TCRdb calls, TRBD2, cannot be checked with no DNA. CDR3 length equals 16 residues. CDR1 MNHEY and CDR2 SMNVEV come from the germline V gene (reference sequence). CDR3: CASSTTSGGYTDTQYF.

This chain uses TRBV19 with TRBJ2-7. Germline-derived CDR1 and CDR2 are LNHDA and SQIVND (reference sequence). The CDR3 loop spans 12 amino acids. CDR3 amino acids: CASSISSDEQYF.

The chain couples TRBV7-8 to TRBJ2-2; checking the TCRdb D call of TRBD1 is not possible without DNA. The germline CDR1 and CDR2 sequences are SGHVS and FQNEAQ. This CDR3 contains 17 residues. This CDR3 reads CASSQYSSGTPSGELFF.

This chain connects TRBV29-1 to TRBJ2-5; TCRdb's D gene call, TRBD1, goes unchecked for lack of DNA. There are 14 residues in the CDR3. Germline V gives CDR1 SQVTM, CDR2 ANQGSEA. The CDR3 loop is CSVQDRGVQETQYF.

CDR3 sequence: CASSSRIGGTDTQYF. The chain couples TRBV12-3 or TRBV12-4 to TRBJ2-3. The length of the CDR3 is 15 residues.

The J gene is TRBJ2-5, the V gene TRBV15; TCRdb lists TRBD1, though no DNA is available to test this call. Germline V CDR1 and CDR2: LNHNV, YYDKDF (reference sequence). This CDR3 has 13 residues. CDR3 amino acids: CATSDRERETQYF.

The chain links TRBV7-9 to TRBJ2-7. Germline lookup yields CDR1 SEHNR and CDR2 FQNEAQ (reference sequence). The length of the CDR3 is 15 residues. The CDR3 loop is CASSYLTGISYEQYF.

The CDR3 loop is CSETSGRRTDTQYF. The gene calls are TRBV29-1 and TRBJ2-3; the D gene TCRdb calls, TRBD2, cannot be checked with no DNA. This CDR3 is built from 14 residues. The V gene's germline CDR1 is SQVTM and CDR2 ANQGSEA.

V gene TRBV4-3 combines with J gene TRBJ1-2; checking the TCRdb D call of TRBD1 is not possible without DNA. Germline values: CDR1 LGHNA, CDR2 YSLEER. The CDR3 contains 17 residues. CDR3: CASSRGISGQSNSGYTF.

The chain combines TRBV5-1 with TRBJ2-5; there is no DNA to check the TCRdb D call of TRBD1. CDR1 and CDR2 (germline): SGHRS, YFSETQ. The CDR3 is made up of 15 amino acids. CDR3 region: CASSVEPGTQETQYF.

The chain uses TRBV7-2 and TRBJ2-5; TCRdb returns TRBD1, unconfirmable since there is no DNA. This CDR3 spans 15 amino acids. Per the germline V gene, CDR1 is SGHTA and CDR2 is FQGNSA. CDR3 region: CASSEGGGLARTQYF.

V usage is TRBV5-1 and J usage is TRBJ2-7. The CDR3 extends over 13 amino acids. Germline assignment: CDR1 SGHRS and CDR2 YFSETQ. The CDR3 sequence: CASSLGGYYEQYF.

The rearrangement uses TRBV11-2 and TRBJ1-2; TCRdb calls TRBD1, which cannot be checked without DNA. This CDR3 is 15 amino acids long. Germline CDR1 reads SGHAT; CDR2 reads FQNNGV. The CDR3 spells CASSLVWGSTYGYTF. The full variable domain, with the rest looked up from reference TRBV11-2 and TRBJ1-2, is EAGVAQSPRYKIIEKRQSVAFWCNPISGHATLYWYQQILGQGPKLLIQFQNNGVVDDSQLPKDRFSAERLKGVDSTLKIQPAKLEDSAVYLCASSLVWGSTYGYTFGSGTRLTVV.

The chain recombines TRBV7-2 with TRBJ2-7; the TCRdb call, TRBD2, lacks DNA for checking. Germline assignment: CDR1 SGHTA and CDR2 FQGNSA. The CDR3 runs 12 residues. CDR3 sequence reads: CASSPMRGEQYF.

The chain carries TRBV29-1 and TRBJ2-1. This CDR3 is built from 13 residues. Germline lookup yields CDR1 SQVTM and CDR2 ANQGSEA. The CDR3 reads CSVERTTYNEQFF.

The chain uses TRBV9 and TRBJ2-7; TCRdb proposes TRBD1, but this gene call is untestable without DNA. The germline V gene has CDR1 SGDLS and CDR2 YYNGEE. The length of the CDR3 is 15 residues. The CDR3 sequence: CASSVDKSGGYEQYF.

The rearrangement links TRBV5-1 to TRBJ1-1; TCRdb's D call, TRBD1, is unchecked because there is no DNA. The CDR3 has 17 residues. Per the germline V gene, CDR1 is SGHRS and CDR2 is YFSETQ. CDR3 region: CASSGPRSQGENTEAFF.

V is TRBV7-9 and J is TRBJ2-7. CDR3 length: 13 residues. Per the germline V gene, CDR1 is SEHNR and CDR2 is FQNEAQ (reference sequence). This chain's CDR3 is CASSLDDGYEQYF.

This chain connects TRBV14 to TRBJ2-7. CDR1 and CDR2 from the germline V gene are SGHDN and FVKESK. The CDR3 covers 12 residues. The CDR3 loop reads CASSEGGYEQYF.

The chain employs TRBV9 and TRBJ2-1; TCRdb returns TRBD2, unconfirmable since there is no DNA. The CDR3 runs to 15 residues. CDR1 is SGDLS and CDR2 is YYNGEE in the germline V gene. The CDR3 sequence is CASSVGLAAYNEQFF.

This sequence joins TRBV5-1 and TRBJ1-1; TCRdb proposes TRBD1, but this gene call is untestable without DNA. The CDR3 totals 15 residues. CDR1 is SGHRS, CDR2 YFSETQ, per germline. The CDR3 sequence: CASSPKTGGGTEAFF.

CDR3 amino acids: CAISDPPTDTQYF. This rearrangement joins TRBV10-3 to TRBJ2-3; TCRdb's assignment of TRBD2 cannot be checked, as there is no DNA. The CDR3 covers 13 residues. The germline V gene has CDR1 ENHRY and CDR2 SYGVKD.

This chain uses TRBV14 with TRBJ2-5; TCRdb calls TRBD2, which cannot be checked without DNA. CDR3 size: 16 residues. Germline V CDR1 and CDR2: SGHDN, FVKESK. CDR3 sequence: CASSQVTAGLFETQYF.